A single sample is the source of the 32 T cell receptor beta chains below, sequenced in a study of blood T cell repertoires in COVID-19. Libraries were prepared by immunoSEQ multiplex PCR; TCRdb keeps only in-frame clonotypes and omits some of them. The table has roughly 230,000 clones, 80% to 90% seen once. Sequencing was done on a sample of peripheral blood. The receptors shown here come from a woman in her thirties or forties who had recovered from COVID-19.

This chain links TRBV28 with TRBJ1-5; D is undetermined. The CDR3 covers 14 residues. Trimming left V 3 bases short and J 7 bases short, with 13 bases between. The germline V gene encodes CDR1 MDHEN and CDR2 SYDVKM. The CDR3 spells CASSLSTPGQPQHF. The CDR3 nucleotides read TGTGCCAGCAGTTTGTCGACCCCGGGGCAGCCCCAGCATTTT.

This chain uses TRBV7-9 with TRBJ1-2, with 7 bases lining up with TRBD1. Germline V gene lookup returns CDR1 SEHNR and CDR2 FQNEAQ (reference sequence). This CDR3 is 12 amino acids long. V trimming: 5 bases; J trimming: 8 bases; junction bases outside the gene matches: 5. CDR3 DNA sequence: TGTGCCAGCAGCCTCCCACAGGGGGGCTACACCTTC. Translating it yields CASSLPQGGYTF.

The CDR3 reads CASIRTAIETFYGYTF. The CDR3 DNA reads as TGTGCCAGTATTAGGACAGCAATCGAAACCTTCTATGGCTACACCTTC. The genes are TRBV19 and TRBJ1-2, with D tentatively TRBD1 (6 bases). The V gene lost 7 bases and the J gene lost 4 bases, with 22 bases spanning the gap. The V gene's germline CDR1 is LNHDA and CDR2 SQIVND (reference sequence). The CDR3 extends over 16 amino acids.

The chain has TRBV14 and TRBJ2-2, with D possibly matching TRBD1 (6 bases). V was pared by 2 bases and J by 3 bases, with 16 bases between. CDR3 length: 17 amino acids. Germline V gene sequence: CDR1 SGHDN, CDR2 FVKESK. The CDR3 spells CASSQRKGQGYTGELFF. CDR3 coding DNA: TGTGCCAGCAGCCAAAGAAAAGGGCAGGGGTACACCGGGGAGCTGTTTTTT.

The chain uses TRBV2 and TRBJ2-3; 8 bases map to TRBD2. The CDR3 extends over 15 amino acids. The V segment lost 11 bases and the J segment 3 bases; nucleotides outside the gene matches: 13. Germline V gene data show CDR1 as SNHLY and CDR2 as FYNNEI. The CDR3 DNA reads as TGTGCCTCCCGAGGGCGGGGGGCCACAACAGATACGCAGTATTTT. Amino acid sequence: CASRGRGATTDTQYF.

J is TRBJ1-2 and V is TRBV27, with unresolved D. This CDR3 comprises 13 residues. Trimming stripped 6 bases from V and 4 bases from J, with 12 bases between. CDR1 MNHEY and CDR2 SMNVEV come from the germline V gene (reference sequence). The CDR3 DNA reads as TGTGCCAGCAGAGGCCAGGTCGGCTATGGCTACACCTTC. Amino acid sequence: CASRGQVGYGYTF.

V is TRBV2 and J is TRBJ2-7, with 8 bases fitting TRBD1. After removal of 6 bases from V and 9 bases from J, the junction contained 7 bases not matched to a gene. Per germline, CDR1 SNHLY and CDR2 FYNNEI. The CDR3 has 12 residues. The CDR3 spells CASRTDRAGQYF. The CDR3 DNA is TGTGCCAGCAGGACGGACAGGGCTGGGCAGTACTTC.

V gene TRBV9 combines with J gene TRBJ2-3; 7 bases agree with TRBD1. CDR1 and CDR2 from the germline V gene are SGDLS and YYNGEE. Trimming at V came to 3 bases and at J to 0 bases, leaving 4 bases not matched to a gene. The CDR3 extends over 15 amino acids. This chain's CDR3 is CASSGYRGSTDTQYF. The DNA of the CDR3 is TGTGCCAGCAGCGGATACAGGGGAAGCACAGATACGCAGTATTTT.

The CDR3 loop reads CASTQGRDTEAFF. Here the CDR3 DNA reads TGTGCCAGCACCCAAGGCAGGGACACTGAAGCTTTCTTT. V is TRBV7-9 and J is TRBJ1-1; TRBD1 is a possible D gene (5 bases). Trimming left V 7 bases short and J 3 bases short, with 12 bases between. Germline V gene sequence: CDR1 SEHNR, CDR2 FQNEAQ (reference sequence). The CDR3 is 13 amino acids. Variable domain in full (rest from reference TRBV7-9 and TRBJ1-1): DTGVSQNPRHKITKRGQNVTFRCDPISEHNRLYWYRQTLGQGPEFLTYFQNEAQLEKSRLLSDRFSAERPKGSFSTLEIQRTEQGDSAMYLCASTQGRDTEAFFGQGTRLTVV.

Of note for this clone: The identical CDR3 is also encoded by other nucleotide sequences in the sample. The gene calls are TRBV19 and TRBJ1-2; TRBD1 matches at 7 bases. The length of the CDR3 is 13 residues. The V gene's germline CDR1 is LNHDA and CDR2 SQIVND (reference sequence). V was pared by 1 base and J by 6 bases, with 2 bases of the junction left unmatched. The CDR3 spells CASSIGQGDGYTF. Here the CDR3 DNA reads TGTGCCAGTAGTATAGGACAGGGAGATGGCTACACCTTC. Full variable domain (missing parts from reference TRBV19 and TRBJ1-2): DGGITQSPKYLFRKEGQNVTLSCEQNLNHDAMYWYRQDPGQGLRLIYYSQIVNDFQKGDIAEGYSVSREKKESFPLTVTSAQKNPTAFYLCASSIGQGDGYTFGSGTRLTVV.

The chain couples TRBV7-2 to TRBJ2-7; TRBD2 agrees at 9 bases. Germline CDR1 and CDR2: SGHTA and FQGNSA. The CDR3 extends over 15 amino acids. Losses at the gene ends were 3 bases for V and 7 bases for J; bases not matched to a gene: 10. CDR3 amino acids: CASSFVSGGSNEQYF. CDR3 DNA: TGTGCCAGCAGCTTTGTCAGCGGGGGGTCCAATGAGCAGTACTTC.

This sequence joins TRBV11-3 and TRBJ2-5; 8 nucleotides align to TRBD2. Germline lookup yields CDR1 SGHNT and CDR2 YENEEA. V lost 5 bases and J lost 3; bases outside the gene matches: 2. The CDR3 is 13 residues long. The CDR3 DNA follows: TGTGCCAGCAGCCAACTAGCGGAAGAGACCCAGTACTTC. This translates into CASSQLAEETQYF.

This chain uses TRBV7-9 with TRBJ2-5; perhaps TRBD2 as D (6 bases). Germline CDR1 SEHNR, CDR2 FQNEAQ (reference sequence). Trimming removed 5 bases at V and 2 bases at J, with 9 bases between. This CDR3 has 13 residues. CDR3 coding DNA: TGTGCCAGCAGCCGGGGGAGTCAAGAGACCCAGTACTTC. Its translation is CASSRGSQETQYF.

The chain employs TRBV10-3 and TRBJ2-3; perhaps TRBD2 as D (6 bases). Trimming removed 8 bases from V and 2 bases from J, with 17 bases in between. The CDR3 is 15 amino acids. Per the germline V gene, CDR1 is ENHRY and CDR2 is SYGVKD. This CDR3 is CAIGSGEQVTDTQYF. Written as DNA, the CDR3 is TGTGCCATCGGATCGGGGGAGCAGGTCACAGATACGCAGTATTTT.

V and J are TRBV10-2 and TRBJ1-1, with D unresolved. Germline V gives CDR1 WSHSY, CDR2 SAAADI. CDR3 length: 11 amino acids. V was pared by 7 bases and J by 1 base, with 4 bases between. The DNA for the CDR3 is TGCGCCAGCACACAGAACACTGAAGCTTTCTTT. This translates into CASTQNTEAFF.

This chain uses TRBV6-5 with TRBJ1-2; possibly TRBD1 for D (5 bases). V lost 6 bases, J lost 4 bases, and 6 bases lay in between. Germline V gene data show CDR1 as MNHEY and CDR2 as SVGAGI. The CDR3 is made up of 11 amino acids. The CDR3 sequence is CASSGGYGYTF. In nucleotides, the CDR3 is TGTGCCAGCAGCGGGGGCTATGGCTACACCTTC.

The chain employs TRBV28 and TRBJ1-6; 7 bases align to TRBD1. Germline V CDR1 and CDR2: MDHEN, SYDVKM. This CDR3 is 13 amino acids long. Trimming cost V 8 bases and J 9 bases; bases outside gene matches: 7. The CDR3 bases are TGTGCCAGCCGACAGGGAGGAATTTCACCCCTCCACTTT. This sequence encodes CASRQGGISPLHF.

This chain uses TRBV5-6 with TRBJ2-7; 9 positions agree with TRBD2. The CDR3 sequence is 16 residues long. CDR1 is SGHDT and CDR2 is YYEEEE in the germline V gene. The V segment lost 4 bases and the J segment 6 bases; nucleotides outside the gene matches: 14. CDR3: CASSGLLGGGASEQYF. In DNA, the CDR3 is TGTGCCAGCAGCGGGCTTCTCGGCGGGGGGGCCTCCGAGCAGTACTTC.

The CDR3 DNA reads TGTGCCAGCAGCGTCACAGGGGGCAACGGAGAGACCCAGTACTTC. This sequence encodes CASSVTGGNGETQYF. The chain recombines TRBV9 with TRBJ2-5; 9 nucleotides agree with TRBD1. The CDR3 is 15 amino acids. Germline V CDR1 and CDR2: SGDLS, YYNGEE. V shed 2 bases, J shed 4 bases, and the junction held 6 bases outside the gene matches.

The chain joins TRBV28 to TRBJ2-2, with D possibly TRBD1 on 6 matching bases. Between the trimmed V and J ends, which lost 3 bases and 3 bases, there was a span of 14 bases. The germline V gene has CDR1 MDHEN and CDR2 SYDVKM. The CDR3 length is 16 residues. Written as DNA, the CDR3 is TGTGCCAGCAGTTTGTTGGACAGAGAGTACACCGGGGAGCTGTTTTTT. Its translation: CASSLLDREYTGELFF.

This chain links TRBV5-1 with TRBJ1-2; D unresolved. In germline, CDR1 is SGHRS, CDR2 YFSETQ. The CDR3 sequence is 12 residues long. V lost 5 bases and J lost 6, with 11 bases in between. Written as DNA, the CDR3 is TGCGCCAGCAGAGCCAACTCGGATGGCTACACCTTC. Translating it yields CASRANSDGYTF.

This clone was seen just once. The chain is built from TRBV19 and TRBJ2-1; possibly TRBD2 for D (6 bases). CDR3 length equals 15 residues. Trimming shortened V by 1 base and J by 7 bases, and 14 bases separated the two germline ends. The germline V gene has CDR1 LNHDA and CDR2 SQIVND (reference sequence). The CDR3: CASSIGEAGINEQFF. In DNA, the CDR3 is TGTGCCAGTAGTATAGGGGAGGCGGGAATTAATGAGCAGTTCTTC.

This chain joins TRBV27 and TRBJ2-7; TRBD1 aligns across 9 bases. The J segment lost 3 bases and the V segment lost 5 bases, leaving 2 bases of the junction unmatched. The CDR3 contains 13 residues. CDR1 is MNHEY, CDR2 SMNVEV, per germline (reference sequence). In nucleotides, the CDR3 is TGTGCCAGCAGTCGGGACAGGGTCTACGAGCAGTACTTC. Translating gives CASSRDRVYEQYF.

This rearrangement joins TRBV2 to TRBJ2-5; TRBD1 might be the D (6 bases). The CDR3 spans 13 residues. Germline V gene sequence: CDR1 SNHLY, CDR2 FYNNEI. Trimming cost V 7 bases and J 1 base, with 10 bases left between them. CDR3 nucleotides: TGTGCCAGCACCCGGGACACCCAAGAGACCCAGTACTTC. Amino acids: CASTRDTQETQYF.

This rearrangement joins TRBV30 to TRBJ2-4; D uncertain. CDR1 and CDR2 (germline): GTSNPN, SVGIG (reference sequence). Trimming stripped 4 bases from V and 4 bases from J, with 11 bases between. This CDR3 spans 13 amino acids. The CDR3 loop is CAWKSSGKNIQYF. The CDR3 DNA reads as TGTGCCTGGAAATCCTCCGGTAAAAACATTCAGTACTTC.

The chain recombines TRBV28 with TRBJ1-2; possible D gene TRBD1, 5 bases. This CDR3 region has 12 residues. The V end lost 6 bases, the J end lost 4 bases, and 9 bases lay between the germline ends. CDR1 is MDHEN, CDR2 SYDVKM, per germline. CDR3 coding DNA: TGTGCCAGCAGGTCAGGGCTCTATGGCTACACCTTC. Translating gives CASRSGLYGYTF.

This clone was recorded once. Additional DNA sequences in this sample encode the identical CDR3. V and J are TRBV9 and TRBJ2-3; 12 bases are shared with TRBD2. The CDR3 has 16 amino acids. Germline V CDR1 and CDR2: SGDLS, YYNGEE. J gave up 1 base and V 0 bases, and 0 bases lay outside the gene matches. In DNA, the CDR3 is TGTGCCAGCAGCGTAGGACTAGCGGGGGGCACAGATACGCAGTATTTT. Encoded protein: CASSVGLAGGTDTQYF.

The V call is TRBV7-3, the J call TRBJ2-7; 7 nucleotides match TRBD1. V gave up 1 base and J gave up 5 bases; unmatched junction bases: 8. There are 15 residues in the CDR3. CDR1 and CDR2 (germline): SGHTA, FQGTGA. The CDR3 DNA follows: TGTGCCAGCAGCTTAATTGGGACAGACACCGACGAGCAGTACTTC. Protein sequence: CASSLIGTDTDEQYF.

The chain couples TRBV5-1 to TRBJ2-7; TRBD2 agrees at 7 bases. Per the germline V gene, CDR1 is SGHRS and CDR2 is YFSETQ. This CDR3 spans 17 amino acids. J gave up 0 bases and V 4 bases, and 13 bases lay outside the gene matches. The CDR3 loop is CASSPYWVAGRSYEQYF. The CDR3 DNA reads as TGCGCCAGCAGCCCGTATTGGGTAGCGGGCCGCTCCTACGAGCAGTACTTC.

The chain recombines TRBV5-4 with TRBJ1-1; D may be TRBD1 (6 bases). This CDR3 is built from 16 residues. Germline V gene sequence: CDR1 SGHNT, CDR2 YYREEE (reference sequence). V was shortened by 4 bases and J by 1 base, with 17 bases between the two germline ends. The CDR3 protein is CASSPIQGTANTEAFF. DNA of the CDR3: TGTGCCAGCAGCCCGATACAGGGTACCGCGAACACTGAAGCTTTCTTT.

This chain connects TRBV14 to TRBJ2-5; 7 bases align to TRBD2. The CDR3 has 12 residues. With V trimmed by 4 bases and J by 4 bases, 0 bases remained unmatched. The germline V gene has CDR1 SGHDN and CDR2 FVKESK. In DNA form, the CDR3 reads TGTGCCAGCAGCCGCGGGGGAGAGACCCAGTACTTC. It encodes CASSRGGETQYF.

The chain employs TRBV6-7 and TRBJ2-2, with a tentative D call TRBD1 (6 bases). TRBV6-7 counts as an open reading frame of uncertain function. CDR3 length: 14 residues. The V end was cut by 0 bases, the J end by 7 bases, with 9 bases between. CDR3 amino acids: CASSYSEGHGELFF. Written as DNA, the CDR3 is TGTGCCAGCAGTTACTCAGAGGGACACGGGGAGCTGTTTTTT.